The entry below gives a single T cell receptor (beta chain) sequence along with its context. Libraries were prepared by immunoSEQ multiplex PCR; TCRdb keeps only in-frame clonotypes and omits some of them. The profile shows approximately 150,000 clones, approximately 86% of them singletons. This specimen comes from a study of blood T cell repertoires in COVID-19. Symptom resolution, clearance, or two negative PCRs marked the recovered donors of Cohort 3. The TCR originated in a woman in her 40s who had recovered from COVID-19. The specimen was PBMCs or T cells enriched from blood (not recorded which).

The chain's CDR3 is CASDGQPNYGYTF. CDR3 nucleotides: TGTGCCAGCGATGGACAGCCTAACTATGGCTACACCTTC. The chain carries TRBV6-5 and TRBJ1-2, with D perhaps matching TRBD1 (6 bases). Germline lookup yields CDR1 MNHEY and CDR2 SVGAGI. The V end was cut by 8 bases, the J end by 0 bases, with 10 bases between. CDR3 size: 13 residues.